Below are 25 T cell receptor beta chains sequenced from a single sample in a study of blood T cells in healthy people across ages. A second PCR of about 7 to 11 cycles used a sample-barcoded 5' primer and a J-beta primer mix. TCRdb analysed the 5' RACE reads with MiXCR anew, one entry per CDR3 protein. Of around 1,100,000 distinct CDR3 sequences in the sample, approximately 38% are singletons; the top ten hold about an eighth. Sequenced material: blood. The receptors were sampled from a man aged 18-30 years in good health.

The gene calls are TRBV6-1 and TRBJ2-7; D remains unclear. Germline CDR1 reads MNHNS; CDR2 reads SASEGT. The length of the CDR3 is 14 residues. The germline V and J ends were trimmed by 3 bases and 1 base, with 10 bases remaining between them. This chain's CDR3 is CASSDWQVSYEQYF. In nucleotides, the CDR3 is TGTGCCAGCAGTGATTGGCAGGTTTCCTACGAGCAGTACTTC.

This clonotype has more than one count but fewer than ten. The chain links TRBV20-1 to TRBJ1-2, with 9 bases fitting TRBD1. Per the germline V gene, CDR1 is DFQATT and CDR2 is SNEGSKA (reference sequence). The CDR3 extends over 16 amino acids. V lost 2 bases and J lost 3; bases outside the gene matches: 10. Written as DNA, the CDR3 is TGCAGTGCTAGACATTACAGGGGGCTCTTGGACTATGGCTACACCTTC. It translates to CSARHYRGLLDYGYTF.

CDR3 region: CASSLGTDSSYNEQFF. CDR3 coding DNA: TGCGCCAGCAGCTTGGGGACAGATAGCTCCTACAATGAGCAGTTCTTC. The V and J genes are TRBV5-1 and TRBJ2-1, with D tentatively TRBD1 (6 bases). Per the germline V gene, CDR1 is SGHRS and CDR2 is YFSETQ. This CDR3 is 16 amino acids long. V lost 0 bases to trimming and J lost 0 bases, with 10 bases between them. The entire variable domain, with the rest obtained from reference TRBV5-1 and TRBJ2-1, is as follows: KAGVTQTPRYLIKTRGQQVTLSCSPISGHRSVSWYQQTPGQGLQFLFEYFSETQRNKGNFPGRFSGRQFSNSRSEMNVSTLELGDSALYLCASSLGTDSSYNEQFFGPGTRLTVL.

This clonotype was detected a few times. J is TRBJ1-5 and V is TRBV10-3; 10 nucleotides match TRBD1. The CDR3 contains 16 residues. CDR1 and CDR2 from the germline V gene are ENHRY and SYGVKD. V lost 3 bases to trimming and J lost 0 bases; unmatched junction nucleotides: 2. This chain's CDR3 is CAISEDRGPSNQPQHF. CDR3 DNA: TGTGCCATCAGTGAAGACAGGGGGCCTAGCAATCAGCCCCAGCATTTT.

This clonotype came up many times. The chain recombines TRBV4-1 with TRBJ2-1, with D uncertain. CDR3 length: 12 residues. CDR1 MGHRA and CDR2 YSYEKL come from the germline V gene. V dropped 6 bases and J dropped 5 bases, with 8 bases sitting between them. CDR3 bases: TGCGCCAGCAGTCCCACCCACAATGAGCAGTTCTTC. It encodes CASSPTHNEQFF.

The genes are TRBV28 and TRBJ2-7; perhaps TRBD1 as D (6 bases). V dropped 6 bases and J dropped 7 bases, with 28 bases sitting between them. The CDR3 is 17 residues long. Germline V CDR1 and CDR2: MDHEN, SYDVKM. The CDR3: CASSQSRTASMYNEQYF. The CDR3 coding sequence is TGTGCCAGCAGCCAAAGCCGGACAGCCTCCATGTACAATGAGCAGTACTTC.

A note on this clonotype: A junction end diverges from the germline sequence, so it may reflect a read error. This chain links TRBV12-3 or TRBV12-4 with TRBJ1-1; 10 bases align to TRBD1. The CDR3 is 14 amino acids. CDR3 coding DNA: TGTGCCTGCAGCCGGGACAGGGGGAACACTGAAGCTTTCTTT. Protein product: CACSRDRGNTEAFF.

This clonotype was counted a few times. The gene calls are TRBV6-5 and TRBJ2-1; the D is unclear. Deletions cut 5 bases from V and 9 bases from J, with 11 bases between. The CDR3 has 12 residues. Germline V gene sequence: CDR1 MNHEY, CDR2 SVGAGI. The CDR3 region has the DNA TGTGCCAGCAGTAAATCCAGGTTTGAGCAGTTCTTC. Its protein is CASSKSRFEQFF.

The chain links TRBV2 to TRBJ2-5, with D perhaps matching TRBD1 (6 bases). This CDR3 contains 14 residues. V lost 6 bases and J lost 3, with 14 bases in between. Germline V gene data show CDR1 as SNHLY and CDR2 as FYNNEI. CDR3 nucleotide sequence: TGTGCCAGCAGACACAGGGTTGGGAAAGAGACCCAGTACTTC. The encoded protein is CASRHRVGKETQYF.

The J gene is TRBJ1-6, the V gene TRBV18; D is possibly TRBD1 (5 bases). Germline V gene sequence: CDR1 KGHSH, CDR2 LQKENI. V lost 3 bases and J lost 7, with 10 bases in between. There are 14 residues in the CDR3. The CDR3 coding sequence is TGTGCCAGCTCACCGGCGGACAAAAATTCACCCCTCCACTTT. Amino acid sequence: CASSPADKNSPLHF.

Only a few counts were recorded for this clonotype. The chain is built from TRBV2 and TRBJ2-5; the D gene is possibly TRBD1 (6 bases). V was clipped by 6 bases and J by 0 bases, with 11 bases between them. CDR1 is SNHLY and CDR2 is FYNNEI in the germline V gene. The CDR3 sequence is 14 residues long. CDR3 protein: CASRDRTDQETQYF. The CDR3 region has the DNA TGTGCCAGCAGGGATCGGACAGACCAAGAGACCCAGTACTTC.

About this clonotype: A much larger clone differs from this one at a single base, so this may be a read error. The rearrangement links TRBV12-3 or TRBV12-4 to TRBJ1-5; the D gene is possibly TRBD1 (5 bases). V lost 5 bases to trimming and J lost 7 bases, with 18 bases between them. This CDR3 has 15 amino acids. DNA of the CDR3: TGTGCCAGCAGTCCGGGGACCCAGGGTAAGCAGCCCCAGCATTTT. Residues: CASSPGTQGKQPQHF.

The chain carries TRBV12-3 or TRBV12-4 and TRBJ2-1; TRBD1 is a possible D gene (5 bases). The V and J ends lost 6 bases and 7 bases respectively, with 10 bases between them. The length of the CDR3 is 12 residues. CDR3 coding DNA: TGTGCCAGCAGGGCACAGGAAAATGAGCAGTTCTTC. It is translated as CASRAQENEQFF.

This chain joins TRBV5-1 and TRBJ2-1; 8 positions agree with TRBD2. This CDR3 has 15 amino acids. CDR1 and CDR2 from the germline V gene are SGHRS and YFSETQ. Losses at the gene ends were 2 bases for V and 5 bases for J; bases not matched to a gene: 6. The CDR3, as DNA: TGCGCCAGCAGCTTTTGCGGGGGGCCAAACAATGAGCAGTTCTTC. It encodes CASSFCGGPNNEQFF.

The chain employs TRBV27 and TRBJ1-2; 7 nucleotides align to TRBD1. The CDR3 contains 13 residues. Trimming removed 3 bases from V and 8 bases from J; junction bases left unmatched: 6. In germline, CDR1 is MNHEY, CDR2 SMNVEV (reference sequence). The CDR3 bases are TGTGCCAGCAGTTTTCGACAGGGACAAGGCTACACCTTC. Amino acid sequence: CASSFRQGQGYTF.

This clonotype was detected a few times. The chain links TRBV28 to TRBJ1-5; 9 nucleotides match TRBD1. Germline V gene lookup returns CDR1 MDHEN and CDR2 SYDVKM. The V and J ends lost 5 bases and 4 bases, in that order; junction bases with no gene match: 6. CDR3 size: 15 residues. The CDR3 spells CASSVAGQGNQPQHF. In DNA, the CDR3 is TGTGCCAGCAGTGTTGCTGGACAGGGGAATCAGCCCCAGCATTTT.

The chain is built from TRBV9 and TRBJ1-6; 7 nucleotides align to TRBD1. After removal of 7 bases from V and 8 bases from J, the junction contained 9 bases not matched to a gene. Per germline, CDR1 SGDLS and CDR2 YYNGEE. The CDR3 is 14 residues long. The DNA for the CDR3 is TGTGCCAGCGGCGCACAGGGGATTTATTCACCCCTCCACTTT. This translates into CASGAQGIYSPLHF.

Note on this clonotype: A much bigger clone sits one base away, suggesting this may be a read error. V is TRBV10-3 and J is TRBJ2-7; 12 positions agree with TRBD2. Germline CDR1 ENHRY, CDR2 SYGVKD. The CDR3 covers 17 residues. The CDR3 region is CAISETGTSGYSYDQYF. The CDR3 DNA follows: TGTGCCATCAGTGAGACCGGGACTAGCGGGTACTCCTACGATCAGTACTTC.

The chain joins TRBV5-5 to TRBJ2-3; 7 nucleotides align to TRBD2. Germline-derived CDR1 and CDR2 are SGHKS and YYEKEE (reference sequence). Trimming took 6 bases from V and 3 from J; bases not matched to a gene: 7. This CDR3 has 14 residues. The CDR3 region is CASIAGVLTDTQYF. DNA of the CDR3: TGTGCCAGCATCGCGGGGGTGTTAACAGATACGCAGTATTTT.

This clonotype has more than one count but fewer than ten. The chain links TRBV7-9 to TRBJ2-3, with D hard to call. This CDR3 is 15 amino acids long. Germline values: CDR1 SEHNR, CDR2 FQNEAQ (reference sequence). Trimming left V 2 bases short and J 1 base short, with 10 bases between. CDR3 protein: CASSLKGGGTDTQYF. The CDR3 nucleotides are TGTGCCAGCAGCTTAAAAGGTGGCGGCACAGATACGCAGTATTTT.

The rearrangement joins TRBV14 to TRBJ2-7, with no clear D. The germline V and J ends were trimmed by 4 bases and 7 bases, with 20 bases remaining between them. Germline loops: CDR1 SGHDN, CDR2 FVKESK. The CDR3 has 15 amino acids. The CDR3 reads CASSPMAMFGNEQYF. The CDR3 DNA sequence: TGTGCCAGCAGCCCGATGGCGATGTTCGGCAATGAGCAGTACTTC.

This clonotype was found a few times. At one of its ends the junction is not consistent with the germline gene, which may arise from a read error. The chain has TRBV4-1 and TRBJ1-6; D unresolved. The CDR3 is 16 residues long. CDR1 is MGHRA, CDR2 YSYEKL, per germline. The CDR3 bases are TGCGCCAGCAGCCAAGACGGTAGCCCCTATAATTCACCCCCCCACTTT. Translating gives CASSQDGSPYNSPPHF.

This clonotype came up a few times. This rearrangement joins TRBV27 to TRBJ2-1, with a weak D call TRBD1 (6 bases). CDR3 length: 13 amino acids. V was cut by 5 bases and J by 9 bases, with 14 bases left in between. The germline CDR1 and CDR2 sequences are MNHEY and SMNVEV (reference sequence). Written as DNA, the CDR3 is TGTGCCAGCAGTCCACAGGGATCCAGTGAGCAGTTCTTC. Translated: CASSPQGSSEQFF.

In DNA, the CDR3 is TGCAGCGTTGACTCGAACACTGAAGCTTTCTTT. Its protein product is CSVDSNTEAFF. The V and J genes are TRBV29-1 and TRBJ1-1; D gene ambiguous. The CDR3 contains 11 residues. Trimming left V 3 bases short and J 1 base short, with 3 bases between. Germline V lookup: CDR1 SQVTM, CDR2 ANQGSEA.

The V gene is TRBV6-2 or TRBV6-3, the J gene TRBJ1-2, with D possibly being TRBD1 (5 bases). CDR1 and CDR2 (germline): MNHEY, SVGEGT. This CDR3 has 11 residues. Trimming shortened V by 11 bases and J by 7 bases, and 14 bases separated the two germline ends. This CDR3 is CAVLRGSGYTF. CDR3 nucleotide sequence: TGTGCCGTATTGAGGGGATCTGGCTACACCTTC.